This record concerns one TCR beta chain sequence. This entry is derived from a study of T cell responses to AZD1222 COVID-19 vaccine. The protocol was immunoSEQ multiplex PCR, while the TCRdb copy is restricted to in-frame clones and leaves out a portion. Of 150,000 to 200,000 clones listed, roughly 94% are singletons. Source: peripheral blood, taken on day 0 of AZD1222 vaccination. The clonotype comes from an adult in good health.

CDR3 nucleotide sequence: TGTGCCAGCAGCTCGGTAGCCGGGGAGCAGTTCTTC. Translated: CASSSVAGEQFF. J is TRBJ2-1 and V is TRBV7-9; no firm D call. Trimming stripped 4 bases from V and 10 bases from J, with 11 bases between. This CDR3 is 12 amino acids long. In germline, CDR1 is SEHNR, CDR2 FQNEAQ (reference sequence).